These 17 T cell receptor beta chains were all obtained from the same sample, sequenced in a study of beta chain features in type 1 diabetes (dated by TCRdb to between 2017 and 2018). Library preparation used the immunoSEQ multiplex PCR assay. The entire amount of isolated RNA was reverse transcribed using the High Capacity cDNA Reverse Transcription Kit, so the sequenced TCRB transcripts were expressed ones. TCRdb carries this immuneACCESS record with in-frame sequences only. Its versions omit some clonotypes, under half of them owing to an unresolved V gene in the studies checked, with the rest unexplained. The sample profile shows more than 150,000 clones; 7% to 9.5% of them were found once. Roughly 0.7% of the sample is taken by the ten largest. Paper-wide results and their limitations: Type 1 diabetes patients showed a moderate but significant shortening of TCRB CDR3 length in all four CD4+ subsets.

The antigens these receptors bind are not known. Sequencing was performed on central memory CD4+ T cells from blood. These receptors all come from a woman aged 25-40 years with type 1 diabetes.

The chain links TRBV6-5 to TRBJ2-7; 8 bases agree with TRBD2. The CDR3 covers 14 residues. Looked up from germline, CDR1 is MNHEY and CDR2 is SVGAGI. V lost 6 bases to trimming and J lost 2 bases; unmatched junction nucleotides: 6. CDR3 coding DNA: TGTGCCAGCAGAATACTAGCGGATACCTACGAGCAGTACTTC. Its translation: CASRILADTYEQYF.

This clone has just a few counts. The chain has TRBV4-1 and TRBJ2-5; perhaps TRBD1 as D (5 bases). CDR1 and CDR2 from the germline V gene are MGHRA and YSYEKL. The CDR3 is 13 residues long. The V end lost 6 bases, the J end lost 1 base, and 9 bases lay between the germline ends. In DNA form, the CDR3 reads TGCGCCAGCAGTTTTGGGGCCCAAGAGACCCAGTACTTC. It translates to CASSFGAQETQYF.

This clone turned up a few times. This chain links TRBV9 with TRBJ2-1; weak D call: TRBD1 (6 bases). The germline V gene has CDR1 SGDLS and CDR2 YYNGEE. Between the trimmed V and J ends, which lost 0 bases and 5 bases, there was a span of 12 bases. The CDR3 extends over 15 amino acids. CDR3 amino acids: CASSVAGTKNNEQFF. CDR3 sequence (DNA): TGTGCCAGCAGCGTAGCCGGGACAAAAAACAATGAGCAGTTCTTC.

This clone was counted between two and nine times. The J gene is TRBJ1-2, the V gene TRBV30, with 8 bases aligning to TRBD1. Germline loops: CDR1 GTSNPN, CDR2 SVGIG (reference sequence). The CDR3 consists of 14 residues. J lost 5 bases, V lost 4 bases, and 9 bases had no gene match. This CDR3 reads CAWTRGQGGYGYTF. The CDR3 DNA sequence: TGTGCCTGGACCCGTGGACAGGGAGGATATGGCTACACCTTC.

With regard to this clone: At one of its ends the junction is not consistent with the germline gene, which may arise from a read error. This chain uses TRBV6-6 with TRBJ2-5, with unresolved D. Germline V gene data show CDR1 as MNHNY and CDR2 as SVGAGI (reference sequence). There are 13 residues in the CDR3. The CDR3 sequence: CAISFEEQETQYF. The CDR3 DNA follows: TGTGCCATCAGTTTTGAGGAGCAAGAGACCCAGTACTTC.

This clone occurred a few times. The V gene is TRBV9, the J gene TRBJ2-1, with D possibly matching TRBD2 (7 bases). The germline V and J ends were trimmed by 2 bases and 3 bases, with 12 bases remaining between them. This CDR3 contains 15 residues. CDR1 SGDLS and CDR2 YYNGEE come from the germline V gene. The CDR3 reads CASSVAGALYNEQFF. In DNA form, the CDR3 reads TGTGCCAGCAGCGTTGCGGGGGCTCTCTACAATGAGCAGTTCTTC.

Concerning this clone: The sample contains more than one DNA sequence encoding this CDR3. CDR3: CASSLAADTQYF. The CDR3 DNA follows: TGTGCCAGCAGCTTAGCAGCCGATACGCAGTATTTT. The chain has TRBV7-9 and TRBJ2-3; no clear D gene. Trimming pared 0 bases from V and 6 bases from J, leaving 4 bases between. CDR1 is SEHNR, CDR2 FQNEAQ, per germline (reference sequence). The CDR3 consists of 12 residues.

This clone was observed a handful of times. The chain couples TRBV7-9 to TRBJ1-4, with a tentative D call TRBD1 (5 bases). With 3 bases removed from V and 7 bases from J, the gap between germline ends came to 12 bases. This CDR3 has 14 residues. Germline V gene lookup returns CDR1 SEHNR and CDR2 FQNEAQ (reference sequence). The CDR3 bases are TGTGCCAGCAGCTTGCCCGGGGGGGGTGAAAAACTGTTTTTT. Encoded protein: CASSLPGGGEKLFF.

This chain links TRBV5-1 with TRBJ2-3; 10 bases are a match to TRBD1. With V trimmed by 4 bases and J by 4 bases, 9 bases remained unmatched. CDR1 is SGHRS, CDR2 YFSETQ, per germline. The CDR3 is made up of 16 amino acids. The CDR3, as DNA: TGCGCCAGCAGCAATCGAGGGACAGGGGTGGCAGATACGCAGTATTTT. Protein sequence: CASSNRGTGVADTQYF. Complete variable domain (other parts from reference TRBV5-1 and TRBJ2-3): KAGVTQTPRYLIKTRGQQVTLSCSPISGHRSVSWYQQTPGQGLQFLFEYFSETQRNKGNFPGRFSGRQFSNSRSEMNVSTLELGDSALYLCASSNRGTGVADTQYFGPGTRLTVL.

The chain carries TRBV5-4 and TRBJ1-2; TRBD1 might be the D (6 bases). There are 15 residues in the CDR3. Germline V lookup: CDR1 SGHNT, CDR2 YYREEE (reference sequence). The V end was cut by 2 bases, the J end by 4 bases, with 15 bases between. CDR3 DNA sequence: TGTGCCAGCAGCTTAGGGGGTGGGGATGGCTATGGCTACACCTTC. Translated: CASSLGGGDGYGYTF.

The rearrangement links TRBV18 to TRBJ1-5; weak D call: TRBD1 (5 bases). This CDR3 region has 14 residues. Germline V lookup: CDR1 KGHSH, CDR2 LQKENI. V was shortened by 6 bases and J by 2 bases, with 11 bases between the two germline ends. CDR3 nucleotide sequence: TGTGCCAGCTCGCGCGGGGGGGGCAATCAGCCCCAGCATTTT. Residues: CASSRGGGNQPQHF.

This clone appeared a few times. The chain employs TRBV9 and TRBJ2-5; D not certain. CDR1 is SGDLS and CDR2 is YYNGEE in the germline V gene. The V gene lost 6 bases and the J gene lost 2 bases, with 11 bases spanning the gap. The CDR3 is made up of 13 amino acids. The CDR3 bases are TGTGCCAGCACTGGTGAGGAACAAGAGACCCAGTACTTC. Protein product: CASTGEEQETQYF.

V usage is TRBV4-1 and J usage is TRBJ2-1; D might be TRBD2 (6 bases). Germline values: CDR1 MGHRA, CDR2 YSYEKL. The CDR3 loop spans 16 amino acids. V was pared by 0 bases and J by 3 bases, with 12 bases between. CDR3 bases: TGCGCCAGCAGCCAAGATCCGAGACTAGACTACAATGAGCAGTTCTTC. This gives the protein CASSQDPRLDYNEQFF.

This clone was detected a few times. The V call is TRBV28, the J call TRBJ1-1; no clear D gene. CDR3 size: 15 residues. Germline-derived CDR1 and CDR2 are MDHEN and SYDVKM. V was shortened by 2 bases and J by 0 bases, with 10 bases between the two germline ends. The DNA for the CDR3 is TGTGCCAGCAGTTTAGTGCGAGGTTTGAACACTGAAGCTTTCTTT. It specifies CASSLVRGLNTEAFF.

The chain links TRBV6-6 to TRBJ2-1, with 10 bases matching TRBD2. V dropped 5 bases and J dropped 16; count of bases not matched to a gene: 8. Germline CDR1 reads MNHNY; CDR2 reads SVGAGI (reference sequence). This CDR3 has 12 residues. The CDR3 sequence is CASSPRASGSFF. In nucleotides, the CDR3 is TGTGCCAGCAGTCCCCGGGCTAGCGGGAGTTTCTTC.

This clone was seen only a few times. This sample also contains other DNA sequences that code for the same CDR3. This chain uses TRBV18 with TRBJ2-5, with TRBD2 matching 15 bases. CDR1 is KGHSH and CDR2 is LQKENI in the germline V gene. Losses at the gene ends were 3 bases for V and 5 bases for J; bases not matched to a gene: 4. This CDR3 region has 16 residues. CDR3: CASSPRGLAGGETQYF. CDR3 coding DNA: TGTGCCAGCTCACCGAGGGGACTAGCGGGAGGCGAGACCCAGTACTTC.

This clone came up a few times. This chain links TRBV7-6 with TRBJ2-3; possible D gene TRBD1, 5 bases. Germline V gene lookup returns CDR1 SGHVS and CDR2 FNYEAQ. The CDR3 has 16 residues. V gave up 3 bases and J gave up 4 bases, with 17 bases separating them. CDR3 in DNA: TGTGCCAGCAGCTTCTATCAGGGTGGTAATGCAGATACGCAGTATTTT. It encodes CASSFYQGGNADTQYF.